These 4 T cell receptor beta chains came from one sample sequenced in a study of blood T cell repertoires in COVID-19. Produced via immunoSEQ multiplex PCR; TCRdb's table is partial and in-frame only. This sample has fewer than 400,000 clones, with 90% found just once. The source material was PBMCs or T cells enriched from blood (not recorded which). The receptors come from a woman in her 30s who had been exposed to COVID-19.

In this sample, this clone turned up once. The rearrangement uses TRBV7-9 and TRBJ2-5; tentative D call: TRBD1 (5 bases). The germline V and J ends were trimmed by 3 bases and 2 bases, with 13 bases remaining between them. From germline, CDR1 is SEHNR and CDR2 FQNEAQ (reference sequence). This CDR3 comprises 15 residues. The CDR3 region is CASSLATGSQETQYF. The CDR3 region has the DNA TGTGCCAGCAGCTTGGCTACAGGTTCTCAAGAGACCCAGTACTTC.

The genes are TRBV25-1 and TRBJ1-4, with 9 nucleotides matching TRBD1. V was clipped by 6 bases and J by 8 bases; unmatched bases: 13. In germline, CDR1 is MGHDK, CDR2 SYGVNS. The CDR3 totals 16 residues. DNA for the CDR3: TGTGCCAGCAGCAATCCTCCGGGACAGGGATACGAAAAACTGTTTTTT. This sequence encodes CASSNPPGQGYEKLFF. The full variable domain, its missing parts supplied by reference TRBV25-1 and TRBJ1-4, is EADIYQTPRYLVIGTGKKITLECSQTMGHDKMYWYQQDPGMELHLIHYSYGVNSTEKGDLSSESTVSRIRTEHFPLTLESARPSHTSQYLCASSNPPGQGYEKLFFGSGTQLSVL.

J is TRBJ1-2 and V is TRBV6-1; the match to TRBD1 covers 9 bases. Per germline, CDR1 MNHNS and CDR2 SASEGT. CDR3 size: 15 residues. V trimming: 1 base; J trimming: 4 bases; junction bases outside the gene matches: 4. Here the CDR3 DNA reads TGTGCCAGCAGTGAAGGGGGACAGGGAAGCTATGGCTACACCTTC. Amino acids: CASSEGGQGSYGYTF.

The gene calls are TRBV4-1 and TRBJ1-3, with 8 bases that match TRBD1. CDR3 length: 18 amino acids. Trimming cost V 3 bases and J 6 bases; bases outside gene matches: 16. Germline CDR1 reads MGHRA; CDR2 reads YSYEKL. The CDR3 sequence is CASSQRQMLDREENTIYF. The CDR3 region has the DNA TGCGCCAGCAGCCAGAGGCAGATGCTGGACAGGGAGGAAAACACCATATATTTT.